This TCR beta chain was sequenced for a study of blood T cells in healthy people across ages. Regarding the study as a whole: It was not possible, with unsorted PBMCs, to conclusively compare naive and antigen-experienced cells. A greater number of naive CD4+ cells and higher diversity distinguished long-lived donors from aged donors.

Peripheral blood from each donor was collected in a volume of 9.5 to 10 milliliters. Regarding this clonotype: Its antigen is not identified.

CDR1 is MNHEY and CDR2 is SVGAGI in the germline V gene. The CDR3 totals 11 residues. Then a second PCR, running roughly 7 to 11 cycles, was carried out with a sample-barcoded 5' primer and a J-beta primer mix. TCRdb re-derived calls from the 5' RACE reads in MiXCR, one entry per CDR3 protein. The sample includes 710,000 or so distinct CDR3 sequences, 20% to 25% of them seen just once. The chain uses TRBV6-5 and TRBJ2-5, with TRBD1 as a possible D gene (6 bases). The end of the DNA is better explained by TRBJ2-1, so the J call may be wrong. This sequence originates from a man between 65 and 80 years old in good health. The sequenced sample was blood. This chain's CDR3 is CASFRGNEQFF. In nucleotides, the CDR3 is TGTGCCAGCTTCAGGGGCAATGAGCAGTTCTTC.